The 32 T cell receptor beta chains below all came from one sample that was sequenced in a study of blood T cells in healthy people across ages. A second PCR of roughly 6 to 12 cycles used a sample-barcoded 5' primer and a J-beta primer mix. TCRdb re-called the 5' RACE reads through MiXCR, storing one row per CDR3 protein. The repertoire holds 800,000 to 950,000 distinct CDR3 sequences, with just under 30% as singletons. These sequences were also reported in another study, on T cells of mothers and their children.

Sequencing was done on a sample of blood. The receptors derive from a woman aged 40-49 years in good health.

This clonotype came up a few times. This may be a read error, as it is one base from a much larger clone. V is TRBV29-1 and J is TRBJ2-7; no clear D. Germline CDR1 and CDR2: SQVTM and ANQGSEA. Trimming left V 7 bases short and J 5 bases short, with 15 bases between. The CDR3 runs to 12 residues. In DNA form, the CDR3 reads TGCAGCGCGGCGGTTGCAATCAACGAGCAGTACTTC. Translating it yields CSAAVAINEQYF.

This chain uses TRBV20-1 with TRBJ1-5; a possible D gene is TRBD1 (6 bases). This CDR3 region has 16 residues. Looked up from germline, CDR1 is DFQATT and CDR2 is SNEGSKA (reference sequence). V was pared by 5 bases and J by 4 bases, with 21 bases between. The CDR3 protein is CSAAPLNDRSNQPQHF. DNA for the CDR3: TGCAGTGCTGCCCCACTTAACGACAGGTCTAATCAGCCCCAGCATTTT.

In this sample, this clonotype turned up a few times. The chain joins TRBV6-4 to TRBJ2-3; D could derive from TRBD1 or TRBD2 (6 bases each). The CDR3 runs to 16 residues. Trimming pared 4 bases from V and 0 bases from J, leaving 14 bases between. CDR1 and CDR2 (germline): MRHNA, SNTAGT. Here the CDR3 reads CASSVRGGLSTDTQYF. The CDR3 bases are TGTGCCAGCAGTGTCCGAGGGGGGTTGAGCACAGATACGCAGTATTTT.

This chain joins TRBV5-5 and TRBJ2-3, with 13 positions matching TRBD2. The ends lost 0 bases at V and 5 bases at J; junction bases unmatched: 3. Germline V gene data show CDR1 as SGHKS and CDR2 as YYEKEE (reference sequence). The CDR3 is 16 amino acids. The DNA of the CDR3 is TGTGCCAGCAGCTTGGGACTAGCGGGGGGTATAGATACGCAGTATTTT. This encodes CASSLGLAGGIDTQYF.

The chain carries TRBV24-1 and TRBJ1-1; 7 bases match TRBD1. CDR1 and CDR2 from the germline V gene are KGHDR and SFDVKD. The CDR3 loop spans 13 amino acids. The V and J ends lost 3 bases and 7 bases, in that order; junction bases with no gene match: 4. This chain's CDR3 is CATSDTTGFEAFF. The CDR3 DNA reads TGTGCCACCAGTGATACGACAGGGTTTGAAGCTTTCTTT.

This clonotype was observed a few times. The chain combines TRBV5-8 with TRBJ2-5; D is undetermined. V lost 5 bases and J lost 2, with 7 bases in between. CDR1 and CDR2 from the germline V gene are SGHTS and YDEGEE. The CDR3 totals 12 residues. CDR3 region: CASRVAQETQYF. The DNA of the CDR3 is TGTGCCAGCAGGGTAGCTCAAGAGACCCAGTACTTC.

The genes are TRBV18 and TRBJ2-1; D may be TRBD1 (6 bases). V was trimmed by 1 base and J by 5 bases, leaving 9 bases between them. Germline CDR1 KGHSH, CDR2 LQKENI. This CDR3 has 14 amino acids. The CDR3 loop reads CASSPRDINNEQFF. DNA for the CDR3: TGTGCCAGCTCACCACGGGACATTAACAATGAGCAGTTCTTC.

This clonotype was recorded many times. V usage is TRBV9 and J usage is TRBJ2-1; 7 bases map to TRBD2. V gave up 0 bases and J gave up 2 bases; unmatched junction bases: 2. Germline CDR1 reads SGDLS; CDR2 reads YYNGEE. The CDR3 covers 15 residues. The CDR3 is CASSVGRGAYNEQFF. CDR3 DNA sequence: TGTGCCAGCAGCGTAGGACGGGGGGCCTACAATGAGCAGTTCTTC.

This clonotype was observed a handful of times. The J gene is TRBJ2-7, the V gene TRBV28, with 10 bases lining up with TRBD1. V was pared by 5 bases and J by 6 bases, with 13 bases of the junction left unmatched. CDR3 size: 16 residues. Germline V gene sequence: CDR1 MDHEN, CDR2 SYDVKM. This CDR3 is CASSVRDRDRGTEQYF. CDR3 sequence (DNA): TGTGCCAGCAGTGTACGCGACCGGGACAGGGGAACCGAGCAGTACTTC. Looking up the rest from reference TRBV28 and TRBJ2-7 gives the full variable domain: DVKVTQSSRYLVKRTGEKVFLECVQDMDHENMFWYRQDPGLGLRLIYFSYDVKMKEKGDIPEGYSVSREKKERFSLILESASTNQTSMYLCASSVRDRDRGTEQYFGPGTRLTVT.

This clonotype was observed a handful of times. This chain joins TRBV27 and TRBJ2-7; D is unresolved. V lost 2 bases to trimming and J lost 3 bases, with 8 bases between them. CDR1 is MNHEY and CDR2 is SMNVEV in the germline V gene (reference sequence). The CDR3 has 13 residues. CDR3 nucleotide sequence: TGTGCCAGCAGTTTAGACGGAAACTACGAGCAGTACTTC. It specifies CASSLDGNYEQYF.

This clonotype occurred a few times. CDR3 sequence: CSAGGGLAGVSYNEQFF. In DNA form, the CDR3 reads TGCAGTGCTGGGGGTGGACTAGCGGGGGTTTCCTACAATGAGCAGTTCTTC. This chain connects TRBV20-1 to TRBJ2-1; 13 nucleotides line up with TRBD2. Germline lookup yields CDR1 DFQATT and CDR2 SNEGSKA (reference sequence). CDR3 length: 17 amino acids. J lost 1 base, V lost 5 bases, and 8 bases had no gene match.

This clonotype was observed many times. The chain combines TRBV20-1 with TRBJ2-1; 9 bases are a match to TRBD2. Looked up from germline, CDR1 is DFQATT and CDR2 is SNEGSKA (reference sequence). Losses at the gene ends were 0 bases for V and 7 bases for J; bases not matched to a gene: 4. The CDR3 runs to 14 residues. The DNA for the CDR3 is TGCAGTGCTAGAGACAGCGGGGGGACGAATGAGCAGTTCTTC. Protein product: CSARDSGGTNEQFF.

Details on this clonotype: A much larger clone differs by one base, so this may be a read error. The rearrangement uses TRBV27 and TRBJ2-7, with no clear D. The CDR3 runs 15 residues. The germline V gene encodes CDR1 MNHEY and CDR2 SMNVEV (reference sequence). Trimming removed 6 bases at V and 0 bases at J, with 15 bases between. The CDR3 sequence: CASSPSGVGSYEQYF. The CDR3 coding sequence is TGTGCCAGCAGCCCTAGTGGGGTGGGCTCCTACGAGCAGTACTTC.

The gene calls are TRBV5-1 and TRBJ1-3; maybe TRBD1 (5 bases). The CDR3 has 16 amino acids. CDR1 and CDR2 from the germline V gene are SGHRS and YFSETQ. The V end was cut by 3 bases, the J end by 9 bases, with 22 bases between. The CDR3, as DNA: TGCGCCAGCAGCTCGGGACTCCTCCAACCCCTTGGCACCATATATTTT. Protein sequence: CASSSGLLQPLGTIYF.

In DNA, the CDR3 is TGTGCCAGCAGTTCCGAGGGGGGGGCATGGAACACTGAAGCTTTCTTT. It codes for CASSSEGGAWNTEAFF. The chain recombines TRBV28 with TRBJ1-1, with D possibly being TRBD1 (6 bases). Per germline, CDR1 MDHEN and CDR2 SYDVKM. V lost 4 bases and J lost 1, with 16 bases in between. The CDR3 totals 16 residues.

This clonotype was counted many times. The rearrangement links TRBV7-3 to TRBJ2-2; D uncertain. The CDR3 sequence is 12 residues long. CDR1 and CDR2 (germline): SGHTA, FQGTGA. V was trimmed by 4 bases and J by 3 bases, leaving 3 bases between them. CDR3 residues: CASSSYTGELFF. In DNA form, the CDR3 reads TGTGCCAGCAGCTCCTACACCGGGGAGCTGTTTTTT. The entire variable domain, with the rest obtained from reference TRBV7-3 and TRBJ2-2, is as follows: GAGVSQTPSNKVTEKGKYVELRCDPISGHTALYWYRQSLGQGPEFLIYFQGTGAADDSGLPNDRFFAVRPEGSVSTLKIQRTERGDSAVYLCASSSYTGELFFGEGSRLTVL.

In its sample, this clonotype was seen many times. The rearrangement joins TRBV4-3 to TRBJ2-5, with TRBD1 as a possible D gene (5 bases). Germline V CDR1 and CDR2: LGHNA, YSLEER. V shed 0 bases and J shed 2 bases, with 7 bases lying between them. This CDR3 has 14 amino acids. In nucleotides, the CDR3 is TGCGCCAGCAGCCAAGAGGGGCAGCAAGAGACCCAGTACTTC. Translating it yields CASSQEGQQETQYF.

This clonotype was picked up many times. The V call is TRBV9, the J call TRBJ2-7; D may correspond to TRBD1 or TRBD2 (6 bases each). The V gene's germline CDR1 is SGDLS and CDR2 YYNGEE. This CDR3 comprises 15 residues. Trimming took 4 bases from V and 5 from J, leaving 19 bases between them. CDR3 amino acids: CASSLRGVSDHEQYF. The CDR3 nucleotides are TGTGCCAGCAGCCTTAGGGGGGTCTCGGACCACGAGCAGTACTTC.

The genes are TRBV9 and TRBJ2-7; D perhaps matches TRBD2 (6 bases). This CDR3 spans 12 amino acids. Per the germline V gene, CDR1 is SGDLS and CDR2 is YYNGEE. Trimming shortened V by 1 base and J by 6 bases, and 8 bases separated the two germline ends. The CDR3 loop reads CASSVLGGEQYF. The CDR3 DNA follows: TGTGCCAGCAGCGTACTGGGGGGCGAGCAGTACTTC.

The chain has TRBV3-1 and TRBJ2-7; 9 bases map to TRBD1. This CDR3 contains 15 residues. V shed 5 bases, J shed 3 bases, and the junction held 8 bases outside the gene matches. Germline CDR1 is LGHDT and CDR2 is YNNKEL (reference sequence). Here the CDR3 reads CASSAQQGASYEQYF. As DNA, the CDR3 is TGTGCCAGCAGCGCCCAACAGGGGGCAAGCTACGAGCAGTACTTC.

The CDR3 here is CASSWDRFNGYTF. CDR3 coding DNA: TGTGCCAGCAGCTGGGACAGGTTCAATGGCTACACCTTC. The chain is built from TRBV7-2 and TRBJ1-2; 8 nucleotides agree with TRBD1. After removal of 4 bases from V and 6 bases from J, the junction contained 4 bases not matched to a gene. Germline V gene data show CDR1 as SGHTA and CDR2 as FQGNSA. This CDR3 contains 13 residues.

This clonotype came up a few times. The rearrangement links TRBV2 to TRBJ2-1; D not certain. CDR3 size: 11 residues. Trimming stripped 8 bases from V and 9 bases from J, with 11 bases between. Germline CDR1 reads SNHLY; CDR2 reads FYNNEI. The CDR3 DNA reads TGTGCCAGCCTACTCCTAGGTGAGCAGTTCTTC. This encodes CASLLLGEQFF.

The rearrangement uses TRBV4-1 and TRBJ1-3; a possible D gene is TRBD1 (5 bases). Germline-derived CDR1 and CDR2 are MGHRA and YSYEKL. This CDR3 has 18 residues. V dropped 2 bases and J dropped 0 bases, with 17 bases sitting between them. The CDR3 DNA follows: TGCGCCAGCAGCCAATGGGGGACCAGCTTCCCCTCTGGAAACACCATATATTTT. It is translated as CASSQWGTSFPSGNTIYF.

The V and J genes are TRBV29-1 and TRBJ1-2; D remains ambiguous. The CDR3 totals 16 residues. Between the trimmed V and J ends, which lost 0 bases and 1 base, there was a span of 15 bases. The germline V gene encodes CDR1 SQVTM and CDR2 ANQGSEA. CDR3 amino acids: CSVEDPSGGVNYGYTF. In DNA, the CDR3 is TGCAGCGTTGAAGACCCTTCAGGCGGGGTTAACTATGGCTACACCTTC.

The chain joins TRBV20-1 to TRBJ2-3, with TRBD2 matching 9 bases. After removal of 3 bases from V and 11 bases from J, the junction contained 15 bases not matched to a gene. Germline CDR1 is DFQATT and CDR2 is SNEGSKA (reference sequence). The CDR3 has 15 amino acids. The CDR3 coding sequence is TGCAGTGCTAGGGGGACTGGCGGGGGGGGGTTTGGGCAGTATTTT. Amino acid sequence: CSARGTGGGGFGQYF.

The chain combines TRBV5-6 with TRBJ2-3; tentative D call: TRBD2 (5 bases). CDR1 is SGHDT, CDR2 YYEEEE, per germline. V lost 4 bases to trimming and J lost 2 bases, with 11 bases between them. The CDR3 runs 14 residues. CDR3 DNA sequence: TGTGCCAGCAGCGGAAACCGGGACACAGATACGCAGTATTTT. Translating gives CASSGNRDTDTQYF.

The chain uses TRBV18 and TRBJ2-2, with 7 bases matching TRBD2. Germline lookup yields CDR1 KGHSH and CDR2 LQKENI. This CDR3 has 15 residues. The J segment lost 0 bases and the V segment lost 5 bases, leaving 3 bases of the junction unmatched. CDR3 region: CASSSGGTNTGELFF. DNA of the CDR3: TGTGCCAGCTCATCCGGGGGGACGAACACCGGGGAGCTGTTTTTT.

The gene calls are TRBV30 and TRBJ1-5, with unresolved D. V was clipped by 2 bases and J by 4 bases, with 12 bases between them. CDR3 length: 14 amino acids. Per the germline V gene, CDR1 is GTSNPN and CDR2 is SVGIG (reference sequence). The CDR3 loop reads CAWSLLGRNQPQHF. CDR3 coding DNA: TGTGCCTGGAGTCTCTTAGGCAGGAATCAGCCCCAGCATTTT. The full variable domain, rest sourced from reference TRBV30 and TRBJ1-5, is SQTIHQWPATLVQPVGSPLSLECTVEGTSNPNLYWYRQAAGRGLQLLFYSVGIGQISSEVPQNLSASRPQDRQFILSSKKLLLSDSGFYLCAWSLLGRNQPQHFGDGTRLSIL.

The V gene is TRBV9, the J gene TRBJ2-3; 7 bases are shared with TRBD2. The germline V gene encodes CDR1 SGDLS and CDR2 YYNGEE. The CDR3 totals 16 residues. With V trimmed by 0 bases and J by 0 bases, 4 bases remained unmatched. CDR3 bases: TGTGCCAGCAGCGTAGAAGCGGGGACGAGCACAGATACGCAGTATTTT. This sequence encodes CASSVEAGTSTDTQYF.

This sequence joins TRBV5-1 and TRBJ2-3; 11 bases line up with TRBD2. The CDR3 is 17 residues long. CDR1 and CDR2 (germline): SGHRS, YFSETQ. Unmatched junction bases numbered 10, after V lost 4 bases and J lost 3 bases. CDR3 region: CASSPNVAGGPTDTQYF. The CDR3 coding sequence is TGCGCCAGCAGCCCAAATGTAGCGGGGGGGCCGACAGATACGCAGTATTTT.

The CDR3 protein is CAWSWQKNTEAFF. The CDR3 bases are TGTGCCTGGAGTTGGCAGAAGAACACTGAAGCTTTCTTT. V and J are TRBV30 and TRBJ1-1, with no clear D. Germline-derived CDR1 and CDR2 are GTSNPN and SVGIG (reference sequence). The V and J ends lost 2 bases and 1 base respectively, with 8 bases between them. The CDR3 consists of 13 residues.

This clonotype was counted at least ten times. The chain is built from TRBV20-1 and TRBJ1-6; D is unresolved. CDR1 DFQATT and CDR2 SNEGSKA come from the germline V gene (reference sequence). The CDR3 runs 12 residues. V lost 3 bases to trimming and J lost 9 bases, with 9 bases between them. Here the CDR3 reads CSASLTSSPLHF. The CDR3 nucleotides read TGCAGTGCTAGTCTGACTTCTTCACCCCTCCACTTT.